This T cell receptor (beta chain) was identified during a study of blood T cells in healthy people across ages (dated by TCRdb to about 2015). Background on the whole study: Template switching captured roughly one uniquely barcoded TCR beta cDNA molecule per two T cells in model experiments. Age-related changes in TCR beta repertoire diversity were measured in the study by deep sequencing normalized with unique cDNA molecular identifiers. Four age groups were formed from the donors: young (average 16 years), middle-aged (approximately 39), aged (roughly 59) and long-lived (less than 85). To avoid experimental bias, donors of different ages were distributed randomly across sequencing lanes. Two additional independent replicas of 1 million unique cDNA reads from the same blood draw were analyzed for two donors (one aged 18 to 30 and one aged 80 or older). What the study reported, not specific to this receptor: Bulk unsorted PBMC profiling prevented conclusive comparison of naive and antigen-experienced compartments. Because donor CMV infection status was unknown, age-related changes in expanded clonotypes were potentially confounded. Estimates of total diversity based on one million sequenced T cells were considered lower bounds and underestimates. The percentage of naive T cells measured by flow cytometry correlated strongly with observed TCR beta diversity. Observed TCR beta diversity per million T cells fell roughly linearly with age, and a significant reduction was already apparent by age around 36. Compared with the aged group, more naive CD4+ T cells, fewer expanded clones and increased TCR diversity were shown by the long-lived group, suggesting age selection.

Libraries were made using 5' RACE. The instrument given in TCRdb is Illumina HiSeq 2500. A second PCR of roughly 6 to 12 cycles was run with a J-beta primer mix and a sample-barcoded 5' primer. A unique molecular identifier was introduced onto each TCR beta cDNA molecule by a template-switch 5' adaptor carrying 12 random nucleotides. At least 2.5 million CDR3-containing paired-end reads were obtained from each sample. The Mint cDNA synthesis kit, primed by a TRBC-specific oligonucleotide, was used to synthesize first-strand cDNA from all RNA. Following uracil-DNA glycosylase treatment, all cDNA underwent a first 18-cycle PCR with the universal primers M1SS and BC2_uni_R. The study's processing was this. Normalization of each sample was performed by random selection of 1 million high-quality reads, each carrying a distinct molecular identifier. Reads with shared molecular identifiers were discarded instead of being binned into consensus sequences. CDR3 identification, clonotype clustering and error correction used MiTCR with a Q25 quality threshold and the strictest error-elimination algorithm. A nonparametric unseen species model using Euler transformation provided a lower-bound estimate of total TCR beta diversity. The public reads were quality trimmed at Q25 with fastp and then assembled into clones with MiXCR by TCRdb, keeping productive beta chains. Rows with a matching CDR3 protein are joined into one entry that keeps the most common DNA and genes. The V and J calls and clone size come from TCRdb's table, not from the authors' own analysis. The sample table shows around 1,700,000 distinct CDR3 sequences, and approximately 30% are seen once. The ten largest account for roughly 8.2% of the sample.

Deletion took 7 bases off V and 3 bases off J, with a span of 9 bases between the germline ends. The CDR3 runs 11 amino acids, cysteine and phenylalanine included. Just the 33-base CDR3 DNA is kept, in frame starting at base 1. The germline V gene yields SQVTM for CDR1 and ANQGSEA for CDR2. This clonotype was seen more than once but under ten times. The target of this receptor is not known. Base qualities were left out, and no much larger clone turns up one base away. Systemically healthy Caucasian individuals from Russia, approximately 39 in total and aged 6 to 90 years, were included as donors. Around 10 milliliters of peripheral blood were drawn from each donor into EDTA-treated Vacutainer tubes. Ficoll-Paque density-gradient centrifugation was used to isolate PBMCs, with at least 7 million obtained per sample. Trizol reagent was used to extract total RNA from the PBMCs, yielding at least 6 micrograms per sample. The percentages of naive CD45RAhigh/CD27high T cells were determined by flow cytometry on a PBMC aliquot from every donor.

This chain joins TRBV29-1 to TRBJ2-5, and possibly TRBD2, on 5 matching bases. Sequencing was carried out using blood. This receptor was obtained from a woman in her twenties or thirties in good health. Here the CDR3 is given as CSAGVEETQYF. Here is the DNA: TGCAGCGCCGGGGTGGAAGAGACCCAGTACTTC. Beyond the CDR3, the reference TRBV29-1 and TRBJ2-5 genes provide the residues; the full variable domain reads: SAVISQKPSRDICQRGTSLTIQCQVDSQVTMMFWYRQQPGQSLTLIATANQGSEATYESGFVIDKFPISRPNLTFSTLTVSNMSPEDSSIYLCSAGVEETQYFGPGTRLLVL.